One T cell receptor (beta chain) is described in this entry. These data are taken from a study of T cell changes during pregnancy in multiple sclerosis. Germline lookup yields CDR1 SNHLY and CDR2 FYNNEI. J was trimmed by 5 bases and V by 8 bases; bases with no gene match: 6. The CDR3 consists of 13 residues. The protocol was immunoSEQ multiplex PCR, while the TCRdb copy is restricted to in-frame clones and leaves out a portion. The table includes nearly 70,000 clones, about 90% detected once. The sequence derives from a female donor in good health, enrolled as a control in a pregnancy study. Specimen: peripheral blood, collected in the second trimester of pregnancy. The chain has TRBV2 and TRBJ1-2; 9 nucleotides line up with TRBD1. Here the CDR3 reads CASGPDRGYGYTF. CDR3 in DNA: TGTGCCAGCGGCCCGGACAGGGGTTATGGCTACACCTTC.